Listed below are T cell receptor beta chains from one sample, sequenced in a study of cytomegalovirus exposure and HLA in healthy donors. The method was immunoSEQ multiplex PCR; TCRdb's version includes in-frame clones alone and lacks a portion of them. This sample carries 95,000 to 120,000 clones, approximately 74% of them seen once, and the ten largest clones take 3.5% to 5%. The specimen was PBMCs. These receptors all stem from a woman in her 40s in good health and CMV-seropositive. Each CDR3 is given with its conserved first and last residue. Each record gives: clone size, V gene, CDR3 protein. Clone size is shown for a subset of rows, as once, few, many or a class of expanded clone.

clone_size: -
v_call: TRBV30
cdr3_aa: CAWGSGTGVYF

clone_size: -
v_call: TRBV19
cdr3_aa: CASRFRDTYGYTF

clone_size: once
v_call: TRBV7-8
cdr3_aa: CASSPKTVSEAFF

clone_size: -
v_call: TRBV4-3
cdr3_aa: CASSQVGGSYNEQFF

clone_size: -
v_call: TRBV28
cdr3_aa: CASSLATNEQFF

clone_size: -
v_call: TRBV7-2
cdr3_aa: CASSHSGGATGELFF

clone_size: once
v_call: TRBV5-1
cdr3_aa: CASSDSGELFF

clone_size: once
v_call: TRBV19
cdr3_aa: CAIKSGSPNEQFF

clone_size: -
v_call: TRBV4-1
cdr3_aa: CASSQEQGYYEQYF

clone_size: -
v_call: TRBV19
cdr3_aa: CASSMTGRAYRNTEAFF